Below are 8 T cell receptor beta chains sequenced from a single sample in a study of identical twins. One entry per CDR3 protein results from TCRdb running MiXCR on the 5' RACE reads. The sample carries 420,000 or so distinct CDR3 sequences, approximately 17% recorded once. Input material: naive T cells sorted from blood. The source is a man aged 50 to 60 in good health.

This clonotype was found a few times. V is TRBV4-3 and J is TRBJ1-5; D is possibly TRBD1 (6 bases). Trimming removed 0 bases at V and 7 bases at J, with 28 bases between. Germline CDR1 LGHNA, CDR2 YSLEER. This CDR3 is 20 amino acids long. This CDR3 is CASSQDLRWSHPDRLQPQHF. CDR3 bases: TGCGCCAGCAGCCAAGATTTGCGCTGGTCTCATCCGGACAGACTACAGCCCCAGCATTTT.

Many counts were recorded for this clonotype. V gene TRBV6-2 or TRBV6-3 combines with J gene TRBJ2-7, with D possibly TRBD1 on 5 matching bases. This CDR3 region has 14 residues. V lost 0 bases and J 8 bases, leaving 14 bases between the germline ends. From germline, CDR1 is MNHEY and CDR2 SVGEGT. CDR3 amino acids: CASSYSSTDIQQYF. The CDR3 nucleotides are TGTGCCAGCAGTTACTCATCGACAGATATTCAGCAGTACTTC.

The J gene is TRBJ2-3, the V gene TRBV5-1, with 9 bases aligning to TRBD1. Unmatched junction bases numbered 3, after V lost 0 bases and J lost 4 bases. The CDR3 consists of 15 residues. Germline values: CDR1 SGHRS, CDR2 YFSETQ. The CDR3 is CASSLVTGGADTQYF. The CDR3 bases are TGCGCCAGCAGCTTGGTGACAGGGGGGGCAGATACGCAGTATTTT.

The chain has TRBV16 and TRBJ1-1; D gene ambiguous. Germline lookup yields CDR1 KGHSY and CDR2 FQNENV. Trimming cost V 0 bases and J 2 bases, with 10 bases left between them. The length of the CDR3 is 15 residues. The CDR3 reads CASSQSGGLNTEAFF. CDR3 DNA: TGTGCCAGCAGCCAATCAGGAGGTCTAAACACTGAAGCTTTCTTT.

The CDR3 DNA reads TGCAGTGCACTCGATCTGGGACTAGCGGCCTACGAGCAGTACTTC. This translates into CSALDLGLAAYEQYF. The J gene is TRBJ2-7, the V gene TRBV20-1; 11 bases agree with TRBD2. This CDR3 has 15 residues. Germline CDR1 DFQATT, CDR2 SNEGSKA (reference sequence). V lost 6 bases to trimming and J lost 2 bases; unmatched junction nucleotides: 9.

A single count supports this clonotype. DNA for the CDR3: TGTGCCAGCAGTTTTACCGTAAGGGACAGCCTGAACACTGAAGCTTTCTTT. This translates into CASSFTVRDSLNTEAFF. The genes are TRBV28 and TRBJ1-1, with 7 bases lining up with TRBD1. Looked up from germline, CDR1 is MDHEN and CDR2 is SYDVKM. V dropped 3 bases and J dropped 0; count of bases not matched to a gene: 10. The CDR3 is 17 amino acids.

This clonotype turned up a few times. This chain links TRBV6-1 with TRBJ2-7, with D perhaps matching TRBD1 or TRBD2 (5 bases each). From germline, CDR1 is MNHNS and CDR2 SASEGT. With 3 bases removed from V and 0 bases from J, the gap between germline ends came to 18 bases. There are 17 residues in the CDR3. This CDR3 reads CASSDIIGTVSSYEQYF. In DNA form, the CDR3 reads TGTGCCAGCAGTGACATAATAGGGACGGTAAGCTCCTACGAGCAGTACTTC.

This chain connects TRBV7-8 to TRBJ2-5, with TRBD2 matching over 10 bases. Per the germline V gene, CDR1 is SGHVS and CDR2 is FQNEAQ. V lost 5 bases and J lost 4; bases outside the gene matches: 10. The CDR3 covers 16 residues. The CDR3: CASSPQTSGLGETQYF. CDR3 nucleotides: TGTGCCAGCAGCCCGCAGACTAGCGGGTTAGGAGAGACCCAGTACTTC. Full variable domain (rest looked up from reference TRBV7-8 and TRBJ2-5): GAGVSQSPRYKVAKRGQDVALRCDPISGHVSLFWYQQALGQGPEFLTYFQNEAQLDKSGLPSDRFFAERPEGSVSTLKIQRTQQEDSAVYLCASSPQTSGLGETQYFGPGTRLLVL.